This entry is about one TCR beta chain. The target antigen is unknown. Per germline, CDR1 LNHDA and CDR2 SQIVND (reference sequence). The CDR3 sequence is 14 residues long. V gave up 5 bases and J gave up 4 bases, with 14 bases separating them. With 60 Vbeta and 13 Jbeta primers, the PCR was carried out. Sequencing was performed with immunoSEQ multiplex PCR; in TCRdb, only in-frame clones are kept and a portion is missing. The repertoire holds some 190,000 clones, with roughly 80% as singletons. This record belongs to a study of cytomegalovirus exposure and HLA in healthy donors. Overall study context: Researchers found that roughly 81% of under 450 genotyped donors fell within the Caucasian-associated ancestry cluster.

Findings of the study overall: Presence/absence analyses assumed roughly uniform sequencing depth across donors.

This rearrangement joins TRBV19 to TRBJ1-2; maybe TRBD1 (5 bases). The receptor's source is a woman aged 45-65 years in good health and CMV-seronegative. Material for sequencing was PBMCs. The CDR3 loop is CASSPDTGSYGYTF. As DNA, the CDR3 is TGTGCCAGTAGTCCTGATACAGGATCCTATGGCTACACCTTC.